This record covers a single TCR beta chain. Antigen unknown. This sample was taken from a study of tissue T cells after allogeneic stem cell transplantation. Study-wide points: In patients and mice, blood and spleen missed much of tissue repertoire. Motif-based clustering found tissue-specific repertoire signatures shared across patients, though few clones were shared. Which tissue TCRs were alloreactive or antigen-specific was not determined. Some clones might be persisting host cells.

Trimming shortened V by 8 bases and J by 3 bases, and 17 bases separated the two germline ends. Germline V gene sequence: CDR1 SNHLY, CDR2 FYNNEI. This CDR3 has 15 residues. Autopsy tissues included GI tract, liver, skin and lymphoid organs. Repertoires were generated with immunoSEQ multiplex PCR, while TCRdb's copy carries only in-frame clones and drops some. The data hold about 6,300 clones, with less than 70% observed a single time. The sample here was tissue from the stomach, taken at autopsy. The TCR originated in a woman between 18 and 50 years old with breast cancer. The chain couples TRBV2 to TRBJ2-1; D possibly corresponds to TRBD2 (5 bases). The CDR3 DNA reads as TGTGCCAGCCGAGCGGCCCTGCCCGGCTACAATGAGCAGTTCTTC. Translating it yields CASRAALPGYNEQFF.